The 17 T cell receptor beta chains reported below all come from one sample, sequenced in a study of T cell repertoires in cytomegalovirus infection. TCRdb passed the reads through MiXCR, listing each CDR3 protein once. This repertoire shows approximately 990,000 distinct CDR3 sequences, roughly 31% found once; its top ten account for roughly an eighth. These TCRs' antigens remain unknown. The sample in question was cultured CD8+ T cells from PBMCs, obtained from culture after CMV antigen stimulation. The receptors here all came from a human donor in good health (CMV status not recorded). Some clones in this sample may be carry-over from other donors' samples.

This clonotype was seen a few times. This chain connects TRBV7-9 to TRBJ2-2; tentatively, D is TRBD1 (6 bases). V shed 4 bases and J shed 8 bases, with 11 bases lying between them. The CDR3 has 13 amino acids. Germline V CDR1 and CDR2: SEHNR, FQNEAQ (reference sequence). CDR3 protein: CASSSDSAGELFF. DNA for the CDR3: TGTGCCAGCAGCTCGGACAGTGCAGGGGAGCTGTTTTTT.

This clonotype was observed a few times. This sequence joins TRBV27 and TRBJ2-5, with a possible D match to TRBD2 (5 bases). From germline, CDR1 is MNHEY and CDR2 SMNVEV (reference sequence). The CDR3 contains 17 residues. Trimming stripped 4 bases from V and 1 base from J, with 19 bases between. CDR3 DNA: TGTGCCAGCAGTTCCCTCCTTGGACTCCTTACCCAAGAGACCCAGTACTTC. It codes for CASSSLLGLLTQETQYF.

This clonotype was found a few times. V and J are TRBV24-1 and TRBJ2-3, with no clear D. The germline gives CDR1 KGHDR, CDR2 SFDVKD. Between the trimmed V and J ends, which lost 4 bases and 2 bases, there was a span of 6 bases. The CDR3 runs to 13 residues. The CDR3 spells CATSEPITDTQYF. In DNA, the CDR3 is TGTGCCACCAGTGAACCAATCACAGATACGCAGTATTTT.

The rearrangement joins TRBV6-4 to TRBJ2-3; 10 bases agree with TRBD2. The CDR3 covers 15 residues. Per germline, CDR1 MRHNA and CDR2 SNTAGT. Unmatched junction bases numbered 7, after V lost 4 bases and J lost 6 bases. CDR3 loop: CASSGSGGIYDTQYF. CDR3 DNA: TGTGCCAGCAGTGGTAGCGGGGGGATCTACGATACGCAGTATTTT.

CDR3 loop: CASSQGLGAGRNTEAFF. The CDR3 DNA reads TGCGCCAGCAGCCAAGGACTTGGGGCAGGGAGGAACACTGAAGCTTTCTTT. The chain uses TRBV4-3 and TRBJ1-1; D possibly corresponds to TRBD1 (5 bases). V lost 1 base and J 1 base, leaving 16 bases between the germline ends. Germline CDR1 LGHNA, CDR2 YSLEER. The CDR3 totals 17 residues.

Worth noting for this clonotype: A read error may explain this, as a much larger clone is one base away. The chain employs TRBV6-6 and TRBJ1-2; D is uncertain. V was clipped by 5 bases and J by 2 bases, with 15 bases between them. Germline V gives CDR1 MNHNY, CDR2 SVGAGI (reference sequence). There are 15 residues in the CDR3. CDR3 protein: CASSITPQRNYGYTF. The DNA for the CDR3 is TGTGCCAGCAGTATCACCCCACAGAGGAACTATGGCTACACCTTC.

CDR3 in amino acids: CASTFFYGDYGYTF. The CDR3 DNA sequence: TGTGCCAGCACCTTCTTCTACGGGGATTATGGCTACACCTTC. The V and J genes are TRBV12-3 or TRBV12-4 and TRBJ1-2; D not resolved. V was cut by 7 bases and J by 5 bases, with 17 bases left in between. There are 14 residues in the CDR3.

CDR3 DNA sequence: TGTGCCAGCAGTTACGTCAGGGGGCCGACAGATACGCAGTATTTT. Its protein product is CASSYVRGPTDTQYF. V gene TRBV6-6 combines with J gene TRBJ2-3; TRBD1 matches at 8 bases. The V gene's germline CDR1 is MNHNY and CDR2 SVGAGI (reference sequence). J lost 3 bases, V lost 2 bases, and 4 bases had no gene match. The CDR3 runs 15 residues.

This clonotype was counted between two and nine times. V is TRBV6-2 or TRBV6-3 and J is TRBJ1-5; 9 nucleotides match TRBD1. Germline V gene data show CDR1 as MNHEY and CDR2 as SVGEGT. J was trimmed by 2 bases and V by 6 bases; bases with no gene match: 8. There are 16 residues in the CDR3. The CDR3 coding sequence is TGTGCCAGCAGGGGACAGGGAGTTAGGGGCAATCAGCCCCAGCATTTT. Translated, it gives CASRGQGVRGNQPQHF.

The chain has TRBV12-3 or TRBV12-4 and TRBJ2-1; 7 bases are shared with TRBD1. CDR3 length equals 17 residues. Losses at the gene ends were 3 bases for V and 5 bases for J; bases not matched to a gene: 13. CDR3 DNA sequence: TGTGCCAGCAGTTTTAGTGGGACAGCGATTCCAGACAATGAGCAGTTCTTC. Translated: CASSFSGTAIPDNEQFF.

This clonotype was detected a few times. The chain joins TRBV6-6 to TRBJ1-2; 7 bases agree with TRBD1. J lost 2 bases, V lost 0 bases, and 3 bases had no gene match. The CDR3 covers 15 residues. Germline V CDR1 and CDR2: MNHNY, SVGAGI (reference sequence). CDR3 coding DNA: TGTGCCAGCAGTTACTCAGACAGGGAGAACTATGGCTACACCTTC. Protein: CASSYSDRENYGYTF.

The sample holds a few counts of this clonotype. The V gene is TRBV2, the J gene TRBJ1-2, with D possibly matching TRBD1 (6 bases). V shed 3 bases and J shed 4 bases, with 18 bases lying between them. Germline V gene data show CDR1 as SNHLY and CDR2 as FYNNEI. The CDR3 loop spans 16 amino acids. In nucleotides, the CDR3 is TGTGCCAGCAGTGAGACCAAAACCGGGACAACCTATGGCTACACCTTC. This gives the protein CASSETKTGTTYGYTF.

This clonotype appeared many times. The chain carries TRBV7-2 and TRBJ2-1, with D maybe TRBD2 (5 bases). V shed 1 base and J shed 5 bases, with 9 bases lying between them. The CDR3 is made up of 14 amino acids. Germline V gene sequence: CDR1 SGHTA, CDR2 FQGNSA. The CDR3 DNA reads TGTGCCAGCAGCTTAGTGACTACCGACAATGAGCAGTTCTTC. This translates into CASSLVTTDNEQFF.

The CDR3 DNA sequence: TGTGCCAGCAGCCCCCCTTCGGACAGGGCTGGAAACACCATATATTTT. It is translated as CASSPPSDRAGNTIYF. The chain uses TRBV12-3 or TRBV12-4 and TRBJ1-3, with 8 bases aligning to TRBD1. V was clipped by 6 bases and J by 2 bases; unmatched bases: 9. This CDR3 comprises 16 residues.

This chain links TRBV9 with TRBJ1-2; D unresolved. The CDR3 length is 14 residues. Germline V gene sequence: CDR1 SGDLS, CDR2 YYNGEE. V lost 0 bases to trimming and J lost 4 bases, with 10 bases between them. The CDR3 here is CASSVGRGLYGYTF. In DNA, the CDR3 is TGTGCCAGCAGCGTAGGTCGGGGTCTCTATGGCTACACCTTC.

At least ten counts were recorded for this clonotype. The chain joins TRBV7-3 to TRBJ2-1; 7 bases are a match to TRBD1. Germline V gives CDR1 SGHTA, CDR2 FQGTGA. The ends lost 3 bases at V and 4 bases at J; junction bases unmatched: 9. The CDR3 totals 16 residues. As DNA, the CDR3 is TGTGCCAGCAGCTTTAAAGGGGACAGAACTTACAATGAGCAGTTCTTC. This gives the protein CASSFKGDRTYNEQFF.

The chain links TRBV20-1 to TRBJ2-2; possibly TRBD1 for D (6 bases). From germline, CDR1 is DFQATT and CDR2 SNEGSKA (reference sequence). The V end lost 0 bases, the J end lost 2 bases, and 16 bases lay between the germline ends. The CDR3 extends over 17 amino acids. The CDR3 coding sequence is TGCAGTGCTAGAGACACTTTTAGGGGGATTAACACCGGGGAGCTGTTTTTT. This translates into CSARDTFRGINTGELFF.